This T cell receptor beta chain was obtained from a study of blood T cell repertoires in COVID-19. Cohorts were determined from participant-reported clinical history. CDR1 is SGDLS and CDR2 is YYNGEE in the germline V gene. The CDR3 spans 14 residues. V shed 4 bases, J shed 2 bases, and the junction held 6 bases outside the gene matches. Under the authors' procedure: The authors estimated nucleated cell counts from reference gene primer amplification. Clones were sequenced by immunoSEQ multiplex PCR, and TCRdb holds only the in-frame ones, with some missing. V, J and clone size derive from that table, while D and trimming were established from the DNA sequence. Found here are a few hundred thousand clones, over 80% of them singletons; the top ten hold 1.2%.

The sequencing sample was made of PBMCs or T cells enriched from blood (not recorded which). V usage is TRBV9 and J usage is TRBJ2-7; 7 bases are a match to TRBD1. The TCR was taken from a man aged 30 to 39 who had recovered from COVID-19. This CDR3 is CASSPRDSPYEQYF. The CDR3 DNA is TGTGCCAGCAGCCCTCGGGACAGTCCCTACGAGCAGTACTTC.